This T cell receptor (beta chain) was retrieved from a study of T cells expressing NK-cell markers. As for the study in general: The authors derived TCR beta repertoires from sorted CD3+CD56+NKG2C+, CD3+CD56+NKG2C- and CD3+CD56-NKG2C+ T cells.

TCRdb reprocessed the 5' RACE reads, with one entry per CDR3 protein and no DNA. The table for this sample gives roughly 430,000 distinct CDR3 sequences. Study-level findings and limits: No clear determination of HCMV specificity was made for expanded NKG2C+ T cell clones.

Details on this clonotype: Its cognate antigen is unknown.

Material: blood T cells: a sorted CD56 or NKG2C T cell subset, CD4+ or CD8+ T cells, or bulk PBMC T cells (not recorded which). The receptor was isolated from a woman between 18 and 69 years old in good health.

This CDR3 is CASSLPLNTEAFF. This sequence joins TRBV4-1 and TRBJ1-1. This CDR3 is built from 13 residues. Germline lookup yields CDR1 MGHRA and CDR2 YSYEKL.